This paragraph covers one T cell receptor beta chain sequence. The antigen is unknown. Generated by immunoSEQ multiplex PCR, the TCRdb table keeps only in-frame clones and is missing some. The sample lists tens of thousands of clones; 80% were seen once. This sample is drawn from a study of a mutant IDH1 vaccine in newly diagnosed glioma. About the research overall: Initiation of the vaccine course occurred 4-6 weeks after radiotherapy alone, or alongside temozolomide cycles. A roughly 60% male, approximately 38% female split and a mean age of about 43 years characterized treated patients.

Specified time point: week 11, during vaccination. Each dose delivered 300 ug of mutant IDH1 20-mer peptide subcutaneously with imiquimod. Each of the donors came in with new WHO grade 3 or 4 astrocytomas that were IDH1-mutant and ATRX-lost. General observations from the study: Variations in leading peripheral T cell clonotypes appeared to have no connection with pseudoprogression.

The CDR3 is 14 residues long. Trimming took 8 bases from V and 4 from J; bases not matched to a gene: 0. The germline V gene encodes CDR1 MNHNS and CDR2 SASEGT. This TCR was recovered from a man between 45 and 60 years old with glioma. The sequencing used PBMCs, collected from a glioma patient whose treatment included an IDH1 peptide vaccine. The rearrangement joins TRBV6-1 to TRBJ2-3; TRBD2 matches 16 bases. The CDR3 loop is CASGTSGGADTQYF. CDR3 DNA: TGTGCCAGCGGGACTAGCGGGGGGGCAGATACGCAGTATTTT.